This T cell receptor beta chain is from a study of monozygotic twins with cystic fibrosis. Study-wide background: Libraries were built from three micrograms of fragmented DNA using approximately 15 PCR cycles. Whole-study findings and limits: Low clonality (median around 0.0095) suggested a mostly naive repertoire. V usage most resembled the co-twin in 13 of 16 pairs.

Sequenced by immunoSEQ multiplex PCR; TCRdb stores in-frame clones only, minus some. The sample records about 25,000 clones, about nine tenths being singletons. To note about this clone: No antigen is known for it.

Looked up from germline, CDR1 is SGHTA and CDR2 is FQGNSA. V was cut by 2 bases and J by 0 bases, with 8 bases left in between. This CDR3 region has 14 residues. V gene TRBV7-2 combines with J gene TRBJ2-7, with D hard to call. The sequenced sample was blood. The TCR comes from a girl aged 2-9 years with cystic fibrosis. The CDR3, as DNA: TGTGCCAGCAGCTTAATCTCCCCCTCCTACGAGCAGTACTTC. This translates into CASSLISPSYEQYF.